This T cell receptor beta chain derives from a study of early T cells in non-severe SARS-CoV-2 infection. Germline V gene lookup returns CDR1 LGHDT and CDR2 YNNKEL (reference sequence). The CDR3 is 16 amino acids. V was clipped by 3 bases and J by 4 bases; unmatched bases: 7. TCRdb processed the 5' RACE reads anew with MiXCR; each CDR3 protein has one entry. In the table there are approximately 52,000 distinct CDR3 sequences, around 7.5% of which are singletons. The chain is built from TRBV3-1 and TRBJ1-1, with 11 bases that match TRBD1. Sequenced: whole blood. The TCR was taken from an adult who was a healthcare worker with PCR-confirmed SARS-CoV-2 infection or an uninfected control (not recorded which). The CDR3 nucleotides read TGTGCCAGCAGCCAGAGGACAGGGGGCGCGTTCACTGAAGCTTTCTTT. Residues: CASSQRTGGAFTEAFF.